A single sample is the source of the 7 T cell receptor beta chains below, sequenced in a study of cytomegalovirus exposure and HLA in healthy donors. PCR employed 60 Vbeta and 13 Jbeta primers. The protocol was immunoSEQ multiplex PCR, while the TCRdb copy is restricted to in-frame clones and leaves out a portion. The sample contains about 190,000 clones, 86% of which appear only once. Input material: PBMCs. The receptors here all came from a young woman in good health and CMV-seronegative.

V usage is TRBV6-5 and J usage is TRBJ2-1; 7 bases are a match to TRBD1. Germline V gene sequence: CDR1 MNHEY, CDR2 SVGAGI. This CDR3 has 14 amino acids. V trimming: 6 bases; J trimming: 8 bases; junction bases outside the gene matches: 10. The CDR3 bases are TGTGCCAGCAGGAAAGACAGGGTCGCGGATGAGCAGTTCTTC. This translates into CASRKDRVADEQFF.

The V and J genes are TRBV11-2 and TRBJ1-3; 8 bases agree with TRBD1. Germline CDR1 SGHAT, CDR2 FQNNGV. Trimming cost V 5 bases and J 3 bases; bases outside gene matches: 6. The CDR3 consists of 15 residues. This CDR3 reads CASSPDRVFGNTIYF. CDR3 nucleotides: TGTGCCAGCAGCCCGGACAGGGTCTTTGGAAACACCATATATTTT.

V gene TRBV28 combines with J gene TRBJ2-1; D not resolved. The CDR3 spans 11 residues. From germline, CDR1 is MDHEN and CDR2 SYDVKM. V lost 8 bases, J lost 4 bases, and 6 bases lay in between. The chain's CDR3 is CASGPYNEQFF. The DNA of the CDR3 is TGTGCCAGCGGCCCGTACAATGAGCAGTTCTTC.

The rearrangement links TRBV7-9 to TRBJ2-1; weak D call: TRBD2 (6 bases). V was trimmed by 4 bases and J by 9 bases, leaving 19 bases between them. Germline CDR1 is SEHNR and CDR2 is FQNEAQ (reference sequence). The CDR3 is 15 amino acids. CDR3 protein: CASSSRESLWGEQFF. The DNA of the CDR3 is TGTGCCAGCAGCTCCCGGGAGTCCCTATGGGGTGAGCAGTTCTTC.

The genes are TRBV6-5 and TRBJ2-7, with 7 bases fitting TRBD2. This CDR3 is 14 amino acids long. The V gene's germline CDR1 is MNHEY and CDR2 SVGAGI. After removal of 0 bases from V and 3 bases from J, the junction contained 2 bases not matched to a gene. The CDR3 protein is CASSYSPSGYEQYF. In DNA, the CDR3 is TGTGCCAGCAGTTACTCGCCTAGCGGCTACGAGCAGTACTTC.

This sequence joins TRBV15 and TRBJ2-7; 10 bases are a match to TRBD2. With V trimmed by 4 bases and J by 8 bases, 14 bases remained unmatched. Per germline, CDR1 LNHNV and CDR2 YYDKDF (reference sequence). This CDR3 contains 16 residues. The CDR3 reads CATSMGAGLAGVQQYF. The CDR3 DNA follows: TGTGCCACCAGCATGGGCGCTGGGCTAGCGGGGGTTCAGCAGTACTTC.

The rearrangement links TRBV5-6 to TRBJ2-1, with 7 bases aligning to TRBD2. The CDR3 loop spans 15 amino acids. CDR1 and CDR2 (germline): SGHDT, YYEEEE. V lost 5 bases, J lost 2 bases, and 7 bases stayed unmatched. CDR3 in DNA: TGTGCCAGCAGACTGACGGGGGGTGCCTACAATGAGCAGTTCTTC. As protein: CASRLTGGAYNEQFF.